Below, 6 T cell receptor beta chains from the same sample are listed, as sequenced in a study of T cell responses to AZD1222 COVID-19 vaccine. Assay used: immunoSEQ multiplex PCR; TCRdb lists only in-frame clones, some missing. The data hold about 150,000 clones, with about 91% observed a single time. Here the sequenced sample was peripheral blood, taken on day 0 of AZD1222 vaccination. These receptor sequences come from an adult in good health.

CDR3 bases: TGTGCCAGCGCGGGTTCAACAGGGTACGATGGCTACACCTTC. This encodes CASAGSTGYDGYTF. The chain carries TRBV18 and TRBJ1-2, with D possibly being TRBD1 (6 bases). Germline V CDR1 and CDR2: KGHSH, LQKENI. V was cut by 8 bases and J by 6 bases, with 19 bases left in between. The CDR3 is 14 amino acids.

The rearrangement links TRBV13 to TRBJ2-1; 8 bases are shared with TRBD1. The CDR3 loop spans 14 amino acids. Germline V gene sequence: CDR1 PRHDT, CDR2 FYEKMQ (reference sequence). The ends lost 4 bases at V and 7 bases at J; junction bases unmatched: 6. CDR3: CASSSNRGRNEQFF. For the CDR3, the DNA is TGTGCCAGCAGCTCAAACAGGGGGAGGAATGAGCAGTTCTTC.

CDR3 nucleotide sequence: TGTGCCAGCAGCGCCCTGGTGAACACTGAAGCTTTCTTT. Translation gives CASSALVNTEAFF. The chain combines TRBV28 with TRBJ1-1; D unclear. The germline V gene encodes CDR1 MDHEN and CDR2 SYDVKM. V gave up 6 bases and J gave up 0 bases, with 8 bases separating them. CDR3 length: 13 amino acids.

The V gene is TRBV9, the J gene TRBJ2-1; TRBD2 might be the D (5 bases). This CDR3 region has 17 residues. V was clipped by 3 bases and J by 3 bases, with 19 bases between them. Germline V lookup: CDR1 SGDLS, CDR2 YYNGEE. CDR3 nucleotides: TGTGCCAGCAGCGCCCGGGCACTCACGGACTTCTACAATGAGCAGTTCTTC. Its protein is CASSARALTDFYNEQFF.

The chain couples TRBV19 to TRBJ1-2, with a possible D match to TRBD1 (5 bases). V shed 3 bases and J shed 6 bases, with 14 bases lying between them. There are 14 residues in the CDR3. CDR1 LNHDA and CDR2 SQIVND come from the germline V gene (reference sequence). CDR3 DNA: TGTGCCAGTAGTATTGGAGGGGCCGGGAATGGCTACACCTTC. Translating it yields CASSIGGAGNGYTF.

The chain uses TRBV5-4 and TRBJ2-5; 10 bases align to TRBD2. With 0 bases clipped from V and 5 bases from J, the junction kept 4 bases outside the gene matches. Germline values: CDR1 SGHNT, CDR2 YYREEE (reference sequence). CDR3 length: 15 amino acids. The CDR3 loop is CASSLVLAGVETQYF. Here the CDR3 DNA reads TGTGCCAGCAGCTTGGTCCTAGCGGGAGTTGAGACCCAGTACTTC.